Presented here are 26 T cell receptor beta chains from one specimen sequenced in a study of blood T cell repertoires in COVID-19. Libraries were prepared by immunoSEQ multiplex PCR; TCRdb keeps only in-frame clonotypes and omits some of them. This sample has over 200,000 clones, with about 85% found just once. The sample comprised PBMCs or T cells enriched from blood (not recorded which). The receptor source for this set is a man between 25 and 39 years old who had recovered from COVID-19.

This chain joins TRBV28 and TRBJ1-1; TRBD1 might be the D (5 bases). Trimming left V 6 bases short and J 6 bases short, with 17 bases between. The CDR3 sequence is 14 residues long. Looked up from germline, CDR1 is MDHEN and CDR2 is SYDVKM. In DNA, the CDR3 is TGTGCCAGCAGATCACGGGGACTAATTCCTGAAGCTTTCTTT. This translates into CASRSRGLIPEAFF.

The chain joins TRBV28 to TRBJ1-6, with a weak D call TRBD1 (5 bases). Germline V gene lookup returns CDR1 MDHEN and CDR2 SYDVKM. The germline V and J ends were trimmed by 3 bases and 9 bases, with 12 bases remaining between them. The CDR3 spans 14 residues. The CDR3 loop is CASSFRYGGSPLHF. CDR3 nucleotides: TGTGCCAGCAGTTTTAGGTACGGGGGTTCACCCCTCCACTTT. Filled out from reference TRBV28 and TRBJ1-6, the complete variable domain reads DVKVTQSSRYLVKRTGEKVFLECVQDMDHENMFWYRQDPGLGLRLIYFSYDVKMKEKGDIPEGYSVSREKKERFSLILESASTNQTSMYLCASSFRYGGSPLHFGNGTRLTVT.

V usage is TRBV11-2 and J usage is TRBJ2-7, with 13 bases lining up with TRBD2. The V gene's germline CDR1 is SGHAT and CDR2 FQNNGV. The V gene end was trimmed by 7 bases and the J gene end by 3 bases; junction bases not matched to a gene: 6. This CDR3 has 15 residues. In nucleotides, the CDR3 is TGTGCCAGCAAACGGACTAGCGGGAGTAACTACGAGCAGTACTTC. Amino acid sequence: CASKRTSGSNYEQYF.

V is TRBV28 and J is TRBJ2-7, with D possibly TRBD2 on 6 matching bases. Germline V gene data show CDR1 as MDHEN and CDR2 as SYDVKM. Trimming took 3 bases from V and 2 from J, leaving 11 bases between them. This CDR3 contains 14 residues. The DNA of the CDR3 is TGTGCCAGCAGTTTCTGGGGGGTCCCCTACGAGCAGTACTTC. Residues: CASSFWGVPYEQYF.

J is TRBJ2-3 and V is TRBV5-1, with D possibly TRBD1 on 5 matching bases. V lost 0 bases and J 2 bases, leaving 13 bases between the germline ends. The CDR3 has 16 amino acids. The germline V gene has CDR1 SGHRS and CDR2 YFSETQ. Here the CDR3 reads CASSLGQILSTDTQYF. CDR3 nucleotides: TGCGCCAGCAGCTTGGGACAGATTCTATCCACAGATACGCAGTATTTT.

This clone was observed once. V usage is TRBV7-8 and J usage is TRBJ1-2, with unresolved D. The CDR3 has 12 amino acids. In germline, CDR1 is SGHVS, CDR2 FQNEAQ. Trimming cost V 1 base and J 8 bases, with 8 bases left between them. CDR3 sequence reads: CASSLVVGGYTF. CDR3 in DNA: TGTGCCAGCAGCTTAGTTGTGGGCGGCTACACCTTC.

The CDR3 nucleotides are TGTGCCAGCAGGCCCCCGGGACAGCTTAATGAAAAACTGTTTTTT. It yields the protein CASRPPGQLNEKLFF. V gene TRBV6-5 combines with J gene TRBJ1-4; 7 bases are a match to TRBD1. V lost 6 bases and J lost 4; bases outside the gene matches: 8. The CDR3 is 15 residues long. Germline V gives CDR1 MNHEY, CDR2 SVGAGI.

The V call is TRBV4-2, the J call TRBJ2-1; TRBD2 matches at 9 bases. Germline assignment: CDR1 LGHNA and CDR2 YNFKEQ. Trimming took 1 base from V and 4 from J; bases not matched to a gene: 5. This CDR3 contains 16 residues. CDR3 protein: CASSQVASGAYNEQFF. The CDR3 DNA reads as TGTGCCAGCAGCCAAGTCGCTAGCGGGGCATACAATGAGCAGTTCTTC.

The chain is built from TRBV9 and TRBJ2-5, with 7 bases that match TRBD2. The CDR3 runs to 14 residues. Germline V gene lookup returns CDR1 SGDLS and CDR2 YYNGEE. The J segment lost 2 bases and the V segment lost 0 bases, leaving 1 base of the junction unmatched. The CDR3 nucleotides read TGTGCCAGCAGCGTAGGCGGGGGACAAGAGACCCAGTACTTC. This translates into CASSVGGGQETQYF.

The chain links TRBV5-6 to TRBJ2-1; D perhaps matches TRBD1 (5 bases). The CDR3 loop spans 16 amino acids. The V gene's germline CDR1 is SGHDT and CDR2 YYEEEE. Trimming pared 4 bases from V and 4 bases from J, leaving 18 bases between. CDR3 region: CASSVRDLTIYNEQFF. In DNA form, the CDR3 reads TGTGCCAGCAGCGTCAGGGATCTCACTATTTACAATGAGCAGTTCTTC.

The chain recombines TRBV6-6 with TRBJ2-1; 8 positions agree with TRBD2. In germline, CDR1 is MNHNY, CDR2 SVGAGI (reference sequence). The CDR3 loop spans 15 amino acids. J was trimmed by 8 bases and V by 2 bases; bases with no gene match: 8. The CDR3 protein is CASSYRGSAGDEQFF. The CDR3 DNA reads TGTGCCAGCAGTTACCGTGGGTCAGCGGGGGATGAGCAGTTCTTC.

This chain's CDR3 is CASSGTVEQFF. CDR3 nucleotides: TGCGCCAGCAGCGGGACAGTAGAGCAGTTCTTC. The chain combines TRBV5-1 with TRBJ2-1, with 7 bases identical to TRBD1. Germline V gene data show CDR1 as SGHRS and CDR2 as YFSETQ. The CDR3 consists of 11 residues. With 4 bases clipped from V and 10 bases from J, the junction kept 2 bases outside the gene matches.

This clone was recorded once. This chain connects TRBV7-9 to TRBJ2-1, with 11 bases aligning to TRBD2. Germline values: CDR1 SEHNR, CDR2 FQNEAQ (reference sequence). J was trimmed by 9 bases and V by 2 bases; bases with no gene match: 6. The CDR3 is 15 amino acids. CDR3 in amino acids: CASSLTSGSRGEQFF. CDR3 nucleotide sequence: TGTGCCAGCAGCTTAACTAGCGGGAGCAGGGGTGAGCAGTTCTTC.

This chain uses TRBV7-9 with TRBJ1-1, with D perhaps matching TRBD1 (5 bases). Trimming stripped 4 bases from V and 6 bases from J, with 21 bases between. Germline assignment: CDR1 SEHNR and CDR2 FQNEAQ (reference sequence). The CDR3 has 16 amino acids. The CDR3: CASSSRTRVLLPEAFF. DNA for the CDR3: TGTGCCAGCAGCTCCCGCACCAGGGTTTTACTCCCTGAAGCTTTCTTT.

The chain uses TRBV7-9 and TRBJ1-5; 10 nucleotides agree with TRBD1. With 5 bases clipped from V and 6 bases from J, the junction kept 13 bases outside the gene matches. In germline, CDR1 is SEHNR, CDR2 FQNEAQ (reference sequence). The CDR3 contains 17 residues. The CDR3 nucleotides read TGTGCCAGCAGCCCACACCCCGTCGGGACAGGGGCTCAGCCCCAGCATTTT. It specifies CASSPHPVGTGAQPQHF.

DNA for the CDR3: TGCGCCAGCAGTCGGACAGGAGATTCCAATCAGCCCCAGCATTTT. Translation gives CASSRTGDSNQPQHF. This chain uses TRBV5-1 with TRBJ1-5, with TRBD1 matching 7 bases. The CDR3 extends over 15 amino acids. Germline V gives CDR1 SGHRS, CDR2 YFSETQ. The V and J ends lost 5 bases and 3 bases, in that order; junction bases with no gene match: 8.

The V call is TRBV19, the J call TRBJ2-1; 7 bases are shared with TRBD2. The CDR3 sequence is 16 residues long. Germline CDR1 reads LNHDA; CDR2 reads SQIVND (reference sequence). The junction had 12 bases not matched to a gene; V was cut back by 5 bases and J by 5 bases. The CDR3 bases are TGTGCCAGTAGTGACGGGTCGGTTGGACTAGACAATGAGCAGTTCTTC. Its protein is CASSDGSVGLDNEQFF.

DNA of the CDR3: TGTGCCTGGAGTGCCGGGACAGGGGTTGATCAGCCCCAGCATTTT. It is translated as CAWSAGTGVDQPQHF. The chain links TRBV30 to TRBJ1-5; 10 bases map to TRBD1. CDR3 length: 15 amino acids. V was pared by 1 base and J by 5 bases, with 5 bases of the junction left unmatched. Germline CDR1 is GTSNPN and CDR2 is SVGIG (reference sequence).

CDR3 in amino acids: CASSQGGTNEKLFF. As DNA, the CDR3 is TGCGCCAGCAGCCAAGGAGGAACTAATGAAAAACTGTTTTTT. The V and J genes are TRBV4-1 and TRBJ1-4; D unresolved. Germline V gene data show CDR1 as MGHRA and CDR2 as YSYEKL. This CDR3 is 14 amino acids long. V was clipped by 1 base and J by 1 base, with 4 bases between them.

The rearrangement joins TRBV18 to TRBJ1-1; possible D gene TRBD1, 6 bases. This CDR3 has 16 residues. V lost 3 bases and J lost 0, with 14 bases in between. The germline V gene encodes CDR1 KGHSH and CDR2 LQKENI. The CDR3, as DNA: TGTGCCAGCTCACCTACCAACGGACAGCTGAACACTGAAGCTTTCTTT. It translates to CASSPTNGQLNTEAFF.

This clone was seen a single time. The genes are TRBV10-2 and TRBJ2-7, with 7 positions matching TRBD2. The CDR3 runs 13 residues. Trimming removed 10 bases from V and 2 bases from J; junction bases left unmatched: 8. CDR1 is WSHSY and CDR2 is SAAADI in the germline V gene. CDR3 in amino acids: CAIHRSGAYEQYF. The CDR3, as DNA: TGCGCCATCCATCGGAGCGGGGCCTACGAGCAGTACTTC.

The J gene is TRBJ1-1, the V gene TRBV6-1; 8 bases align to TRBD1. In germline, CDR1 is MNHNS, CDR2 SASEGT. This CDR3 is built from 16 residues. With 3 bases clipped from V and 5 bases from J, the junction kept 11 bases outside the gene matches. The CDR3 coding sequence is TGTGCCAGCAGTGACGACCCTCGACAGGGGTGGACTGAAGCTTTCTTT. This codes for CASSDDPRQGWTEAFF.

The V gene is TRBV9, the J gene TRBJ2-3; TRBD1 aligns across 8 bases. The CDR3 runs to 17 residues. From germline, CDR1 is SGDLS and CDR2 YYNGEE. The J segment lost 5 bases and the V segment lost 0 bases, leaving 11 bases of the junction unmatched. The CDR3 spells CASSVATGQGAGDTQYF. CDR3 bases: TGTGCCAGCAGCGTAGCTACCGGGCAGGGGGCCGGAGATACGCAGTATTTT.

The gene calls are TRBV19 and TRBJ2-3; D possibly corresponds to TRBD1 (6 bases). Germline loops: CDR1 LNHDA, CDR2 SQIVND (reference sequence). With 1 base removed from V and 4 bases from J, the gap between germline ends came to 12 bases. The CDR3 length is 15 residues. The DNA for the CDR3 is TGTGCCAGTAGTATAGGTCAGGGGATTGCAGATACGCAGTATTTT. The encoded protein is CASSIGQGIADTQYF. Full variable domain (missing parts from reference TRBV19 and TRBJ2-3): DGGITQSPKYLFRKEGQNVTLSCEQNLNHDAMYWYRQDPGQGLRLIYYSQIVNDFQKGDIAEGYSVSREKKESFPLTVTSAQKNPTAFYLCASSIGQGIADTQYFGPGTRLTVL.

This clone was detected only once. V gene TRBV5-5 combines with J gene TRBJ2-7, with a possible D match to TRBD1 (6 bases). V lost 7 bases and J lost 0, with 17 bases in between. The CDR3 has 15 amino acids. Germline CDR1 is SGHKS and CDR2 is YYEKEE (reference sequence). The CDR3 spells CASGPVPGDSYEQYF. CDR3 sequence (DNA): TGTGCCAGCGGACCCGTTCCAGGGGACTCCTACGAGCAGTACTTC.

V and J are TRBV20-1 and TRBJ2-3; 9 bases map to TRBD2. This CDR3 is 17 amino acids long. From germline, CDR1 is DFQATT and CDR2 SNEGSKA (reference sequence). Trimming cost V 3 bases and J 1 base; bases outside gene matches: 11. CDR3 nucleotides: TGCAGTGCTAGTAAGCGGGGGGCACCCGGAGGCACAGATACGCAGTATTTT. This sequence encodes CSASKRGAPGGTDTQYF.